This is a list of T cell receptor beta chains from one sample in a study of T cell clones after liver transplantation. Measured with immunoSEQ multiplex PCR; TCRdb has only the in-frame clones, and not every one. Counted here are roughly 55,000 clones, approximately 84% occurring once; the ten biggest clones make up about 8.5%. The sequencing used CD4+ T cells from blood, collected before liver transplant. These receptor sequences come from a human donor who received a liver transplant. Both conserved end residues are part of each CDR3. The D gene is left open where the match is weak. For some rows the clone size is stated as once, few or many, or as a class when expanded; others skip it.

V gene	clone size	D gene	J gene	CDR3 DNA	CDR3 protein
TRBV7-2	-	TRBD1	TRBJ2-7	TGTGCCAGCAGCCTGGACAGGGCGCGGGAGCAGTACTTC	CASSLDRAREQYF
TRBV18	once	-	TRBJ1-3	TGTGCCAGCTCAGCGCGGGGCTCTGGAAACACCATATATTTT	CASSARGSGNTIYF
TRBV5-1	-	TRBD1	TRBJ1-1	TGCGCCAGCAGCCCGACAGGGTGGTGGGGTAACACTGAAGCTTTCTTT	CASSPTGWWGNTEAFF
TRBV5-1	-	-	TRBJ1-2	TGCGCCAGCAGCTTCGAGACGGACTATGGCTACACCTTC	CASSFETDYGYTF
TRBV9	-	-	TRBJ2-1	TGTGCCAGCAGCCCACGGTCGGGGAGCAATGAGCAGTTCTTC	CASSPRSGSNEQFF
TRBV5-4	-	TRBD1	TRBJ2-1	TGTGCCAGCAGCCCCAGTGGGACAGGGAGAACTGAGCAGTTCTTC	CASSPSGTGRTEQFF
TRBV7-8	-	-	TRBJ1-5	TGTGCCAGCAGCTTTCAAGGTCTGGGTCAGCCCCAGCATTTT	CASSFQGLGQPQHF
TRBV7-9	once	-	TRBJ2-6	TGTGCCAGCAGCTTGAGTACGAGCAACGTCCTGACTTTC	CASSLSTSNVLTF
TRBV6-6	-	-	TRBJ1-3	TGTGCCAGCAGTGGAGGGGTCAGGGAAGGAAACACCATATATTTT	CASSGGVREGNTIYF
TRBV6-1	-	TRBD1	TRBJ2-7	TGTGCCAGCTACGGACAGGGCGTTTACGAGCAGTACTTC	CASYGQGVYEQYF
TRBV6-5	-	TRBD1	TRBJ1-1	TGTGCCAGCAGTTATGACAGGGGATACACTGAAGCTTTCTTT	CASSYDRGYTEAFF
TRBV4-2	-	TRBD2	TRBJ2-2	TGTGCCAGCAGCCTGCACCGGGGACTAGTAAACACCGGGGAGCTGTTTTTT	CASSLHRGLVNTGELFF
TRBV5-1	-	TRBD1	TRBJ1-2	TGCGCCAGCGGACTTACGGGGACAGGGGATGGCTACACCTTC	CASGLTGTGDGYTF
TRBV11-1	-	-	TRBJ2-3	TGTGCCAGCAGCATAGTGACTAGAGGGGGCACAGATACGCAGTATTTT	CASSIVTRGGTDTQYF
TRBV14	few	-	TRBJ2-7	TGTGCCAGCAGCCAAGGTCCTAGAAGGTCAGGCGAGCAGTACTTC	CASSQGPRRSGEQYF
TRBV4-2	-	-	TRBJ2-3	TGTGCCAGCAGCCAAGTGAGTGGGGACACAGATACGCAGTATTTT	CASSQVSGDTDTQYF
TRBV5-1	-	-	TRBJ1-1	TGCGCCAGCAGCCCGGACAGAAATGAAGCTTTCTTT	CASSPDRNEAFF
TRBV4-3	once	TRBD1	TRBJ1-1	TGCGCCAGCAGCCAAGAACTCAACAGGGGCGCGGAAGCTTTCTTT	CASSQELNRGAEAFF
TRBV4-3	-	-	TRBJ1-3	TGCGCCAGCAGCCAAGCTGTTGGTTACAGCTCTGGAAACACCATATATTTT	CASSQAVGYSSGNTIYF
TRBV15	-	TRBD1	TRBJ1-1	TGTGCCACCAGCAGTCGGACAGGCATGAACACTGAAGCTTTCTTT	CATSSRTGMNTEAFF
TRBV28	-	-	TRBJ2-3	TGTGCCAGCCTCGGGGCACCTCGGGATACGCAGTATTTT	CASLGAPRDTQYF
TRBV15	-	TRBD1	TRBJ2-5	TGTGCCACCAGCAGAGAAGTGTCTAGGGGGACAGCTGAAGAGACCCAGTACTTC	CATSREVSRGTAEETQYF
TRBV25-1	-	-	TRBJ2-2	TGTGCCAGCACTCCTTCGGGACTCCGAGTCCCAACCGGGGAGCTGTTTTTT	CASTPSGLRVPTGELFF
TRBV29-1	-	TRBD1	TRBJ2-7	TGCAGCGCCAGACAGGGGACAGGAAACTACGAGCAGTACTTC	CSARQGTGNYEQYF
TRBV25-1	-	TRBD2	TRBJ2-1	TGTGCCAGCAGTGATCCCCTAAGCGGGGGGAGGTACAATGAGCAGTTCTTC	CASSDPLSGGRYNEQFF